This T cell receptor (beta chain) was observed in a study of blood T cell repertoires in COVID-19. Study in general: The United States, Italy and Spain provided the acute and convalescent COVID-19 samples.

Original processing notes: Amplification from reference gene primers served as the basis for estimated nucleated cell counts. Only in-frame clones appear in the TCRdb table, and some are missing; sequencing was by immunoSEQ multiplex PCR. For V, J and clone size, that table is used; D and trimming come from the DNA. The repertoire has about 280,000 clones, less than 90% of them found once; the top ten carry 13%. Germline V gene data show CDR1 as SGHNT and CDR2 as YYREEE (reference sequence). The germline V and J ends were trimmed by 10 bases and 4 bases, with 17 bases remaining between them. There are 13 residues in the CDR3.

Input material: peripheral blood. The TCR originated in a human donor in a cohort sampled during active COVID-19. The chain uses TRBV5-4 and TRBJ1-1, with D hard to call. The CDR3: CAGSGLEGTEAFF. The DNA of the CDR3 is TGTGCCGGGTCAGGACTCGAAGGCACTGAAGCTTTCTTT.